The present entry profiles one T cell receptor (beta chain) with its context. This entry belongs to a study of blood T cell repertoires in COVID-19. Study summary: The cDNA or gDNA used as material had been derived from T cells, B-cell-depleted T cells, or PBMCs.

In the original analysis: Reference gene primers were amplified, and this amplification served to estimate nucleated cell counts. The protocol was immunoSEQ multiplex PCR, while the TCRdb copy is restricted to in-frame clones and leaves out a portion. V and J calls and clone size follow that table, whereas D and trimming were derived from the DNA. The table shows 110,000 to 150,000 clones, with 65% to 90% occurring only once. Trimming at V came to 4 bases and at J to 4 bases, leaving 5 bases not matched to a gene. Germline V gene lookup returns CDR1 SGHRS and CDR2 YFSETQ. This CDR3 is built from 16 residues.

What was sequenced was peripheral blood. The chain has TRBV5-1 and TRBJ2-3, with 14 bases fitting TRBD2. The TCR originated in a human donor in a cohort sampled during active COVID-19. The CDR3 loop is CASSTGLAGDSDTQYF. The DNA for the CDR3 is TGCGCCAGCAGCACGGGACTAGCGGGAGATTCAGATACGCAGTATTTT. Variable domain in full (rest from reference TRBV5-1 and TRBJ2-3): KAGVTQTPRYLIKTRGQQVTLSCSPISGHRSVSWYQQTPGQGLQFLFEYFSETQRNKGNFPGRFSGRQFSNSRSEMNVSTLELGDSALYLCASSTGLAGDSDTQYFGPGTRLTVL.